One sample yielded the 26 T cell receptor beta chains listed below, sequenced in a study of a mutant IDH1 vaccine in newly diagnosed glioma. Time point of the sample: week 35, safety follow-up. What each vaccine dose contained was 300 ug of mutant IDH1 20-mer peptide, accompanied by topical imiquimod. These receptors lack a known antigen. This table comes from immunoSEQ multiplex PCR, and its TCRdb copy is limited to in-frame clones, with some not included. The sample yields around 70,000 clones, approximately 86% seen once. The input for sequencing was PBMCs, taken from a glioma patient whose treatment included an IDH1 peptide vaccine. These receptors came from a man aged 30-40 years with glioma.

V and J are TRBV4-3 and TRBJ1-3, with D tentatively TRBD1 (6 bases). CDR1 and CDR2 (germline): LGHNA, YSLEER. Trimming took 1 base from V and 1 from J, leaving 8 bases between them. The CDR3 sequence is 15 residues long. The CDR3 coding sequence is TGCGCCAGCAGCCAAGGGACAGAGTCTGGAAACACCATATATTTT. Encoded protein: CASSQGTESGNTIYF.

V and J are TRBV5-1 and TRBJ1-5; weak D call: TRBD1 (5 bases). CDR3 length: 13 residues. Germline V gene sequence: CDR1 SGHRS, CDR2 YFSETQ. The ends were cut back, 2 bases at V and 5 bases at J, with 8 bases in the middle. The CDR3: CASSLRGYQPQHF. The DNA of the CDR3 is TGCGCCAGCAGCTTAAGGGGATATCAGCCCCAGCATTTT. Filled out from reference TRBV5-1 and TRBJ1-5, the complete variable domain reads KAGVTQTPRYLIKTRGQQVTLSCSPISGHRSVSWYQQTPGQGLQFLFEYFSETQRNKGNFPGRFSGRQFSNSRSEMNVSTLELGDSALYLCASSLRGYQPQHFGDGTRLSIL.

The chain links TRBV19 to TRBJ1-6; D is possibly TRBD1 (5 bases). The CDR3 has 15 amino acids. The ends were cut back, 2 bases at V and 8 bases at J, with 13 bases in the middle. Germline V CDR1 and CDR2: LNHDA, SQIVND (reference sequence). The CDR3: CASSIMSGRDSPLHF. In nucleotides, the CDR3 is TGTGCCAGTAGTATAATGTCGGGGCGGGATTCACCCCTCCACTTT.

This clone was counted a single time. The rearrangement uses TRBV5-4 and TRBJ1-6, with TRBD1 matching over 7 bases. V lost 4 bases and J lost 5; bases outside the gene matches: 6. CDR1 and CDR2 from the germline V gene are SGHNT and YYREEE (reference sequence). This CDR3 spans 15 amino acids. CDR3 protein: CASSRNRGNNSPLHF. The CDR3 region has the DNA TGTGCCAGCAGCCGGAACAGGGGAAATAATTCACCCCTCCACTTT.

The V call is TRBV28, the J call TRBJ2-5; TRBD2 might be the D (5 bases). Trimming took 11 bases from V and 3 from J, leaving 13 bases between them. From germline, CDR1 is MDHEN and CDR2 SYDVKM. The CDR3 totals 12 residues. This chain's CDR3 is CALWPGEETQYF. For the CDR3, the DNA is TGTGCCCTGTGGCCCGGGGAAGAGACCCAGTACTTC.

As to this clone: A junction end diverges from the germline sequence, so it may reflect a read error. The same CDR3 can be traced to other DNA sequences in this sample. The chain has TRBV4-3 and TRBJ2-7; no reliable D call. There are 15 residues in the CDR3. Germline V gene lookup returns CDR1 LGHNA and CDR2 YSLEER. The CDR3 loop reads CASSQEVLEAYEQYF. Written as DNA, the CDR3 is TGCGCCAGTAGCCAAGAGGTCCTTGAGGCCTACGAGCAGTACTTC.

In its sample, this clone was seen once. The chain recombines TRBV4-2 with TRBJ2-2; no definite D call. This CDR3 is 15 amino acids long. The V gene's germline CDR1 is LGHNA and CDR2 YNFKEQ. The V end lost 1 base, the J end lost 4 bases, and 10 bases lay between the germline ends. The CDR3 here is CASSQVPEGTGELFF. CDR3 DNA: TGTGCCAGCAGCCAAGTTCCGGAAGGCACCGGGGAGCTGTTTTTT.

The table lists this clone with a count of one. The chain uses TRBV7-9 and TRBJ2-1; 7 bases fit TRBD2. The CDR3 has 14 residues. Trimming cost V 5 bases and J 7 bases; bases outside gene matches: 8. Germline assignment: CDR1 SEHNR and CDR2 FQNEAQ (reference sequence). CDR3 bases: TGTGCCAGCAGCCGACTGGGGGGAGGGAATGAGCAGTTCTTC. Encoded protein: CASSRLGGGNEQFF.

CDR3 nucleotide sequence: TGTGCCAGCAGTTTCCAATTCGGAAATGAGCAGTTCTTC. It specifies CASSFQFGNEQFF. V is TRBV28 and J is TRBJ2-1; D is unresolved. The germline gives CDR1 MDHEN, CDR2 SYDVKM. CDR3 length equals 13 residues. V gave up 3 bases and J gave up 7 bases, with 10 bases separating them.

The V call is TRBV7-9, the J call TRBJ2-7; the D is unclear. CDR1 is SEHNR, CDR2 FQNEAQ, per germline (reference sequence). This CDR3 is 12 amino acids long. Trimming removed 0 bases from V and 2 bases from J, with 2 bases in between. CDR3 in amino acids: CASSLATYEQYF. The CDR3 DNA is TGTGCCAGCAGCTTAGCCACCTACGAGCAGTACTTC.

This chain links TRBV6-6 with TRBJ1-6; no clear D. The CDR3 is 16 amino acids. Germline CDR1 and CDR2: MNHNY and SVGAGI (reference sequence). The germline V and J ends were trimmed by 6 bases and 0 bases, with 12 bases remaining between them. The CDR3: CASRAMLGSYNSPLHF. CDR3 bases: TGTGCCAGCAGGGCTATGTTGGGCTCCTATAATTCACCCCTCCACTTT.

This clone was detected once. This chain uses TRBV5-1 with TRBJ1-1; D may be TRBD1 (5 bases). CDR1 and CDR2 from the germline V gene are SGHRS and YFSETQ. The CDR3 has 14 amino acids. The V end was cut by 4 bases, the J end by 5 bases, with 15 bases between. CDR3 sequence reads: CASSESRGGTEAFF. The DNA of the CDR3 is TGCGCCAGCAGCGAGTCTAGGGGAGGTACTGAAGCTTTCTTT.

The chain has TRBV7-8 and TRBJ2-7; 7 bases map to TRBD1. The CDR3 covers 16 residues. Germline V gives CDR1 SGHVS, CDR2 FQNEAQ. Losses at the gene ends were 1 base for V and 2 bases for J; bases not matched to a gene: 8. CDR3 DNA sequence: TGTGCCAGCAGCTTAGTGGGGGACAGTGTCACCTACGAGCAGTACTTC. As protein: CASSLVGDSVTYEQYF.

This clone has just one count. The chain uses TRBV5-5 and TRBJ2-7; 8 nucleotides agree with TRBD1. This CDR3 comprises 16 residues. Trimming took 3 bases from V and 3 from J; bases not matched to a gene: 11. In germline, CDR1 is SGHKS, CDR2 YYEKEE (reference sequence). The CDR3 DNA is TGTGCCAGCAGCTCGACGGGACAGGATCTTCTCTACGAGCAGTACTTC. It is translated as CASSSTGQDLLYEQYF.

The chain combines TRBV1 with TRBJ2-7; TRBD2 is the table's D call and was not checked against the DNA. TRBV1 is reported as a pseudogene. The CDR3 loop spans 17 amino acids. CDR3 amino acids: CTSSQEGRDSPCSEQYF. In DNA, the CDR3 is TGCACCAGCAGCCAAGAGGGCCGGGACTCCCCGTGTAGCGAGCAGTACTTC.

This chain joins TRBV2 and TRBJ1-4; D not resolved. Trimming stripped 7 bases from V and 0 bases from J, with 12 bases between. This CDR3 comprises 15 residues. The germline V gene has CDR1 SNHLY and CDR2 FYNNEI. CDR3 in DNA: TGTGCCAGCATGTCCCCTCTGACAACTAATGAAAAACTGTTTTTT. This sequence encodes CASMSPLTTNEKLFF.

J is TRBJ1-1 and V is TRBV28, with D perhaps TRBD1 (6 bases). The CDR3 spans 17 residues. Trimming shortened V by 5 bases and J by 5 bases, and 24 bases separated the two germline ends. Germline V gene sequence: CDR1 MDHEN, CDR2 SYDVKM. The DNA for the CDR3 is TGTGCCAGCAGTCCGGCCGTGGGGCAGGGGAGTGGTACTGAAGCTTTCTTT. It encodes CASSPAVGQGSGTEAFF.

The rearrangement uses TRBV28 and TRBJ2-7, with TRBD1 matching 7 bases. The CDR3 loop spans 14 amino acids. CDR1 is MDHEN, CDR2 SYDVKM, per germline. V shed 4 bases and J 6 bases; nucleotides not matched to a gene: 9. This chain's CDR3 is CASSWQGVLSEQYF. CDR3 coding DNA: TGTGCCAGCAGTTGGCAGGGGGTATTATCCGAGCAGTACTTC.

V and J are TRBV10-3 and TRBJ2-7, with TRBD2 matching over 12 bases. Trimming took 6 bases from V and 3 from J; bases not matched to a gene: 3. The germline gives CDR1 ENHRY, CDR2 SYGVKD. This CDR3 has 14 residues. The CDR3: CAIRRTSGIYEQYF. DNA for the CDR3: TGTGCCATCAGGCGGACTAGCGGGATCTACGAGCAGTACTTC.

CDR3 amino acids: CSVEGLARSTDTQYF. The CDR3 nucleotides read TGCAGCGTTGAGGGACTAGCGAGGAGCACAGATACGCAGTATTTT. The V gene is TRBV29-1, the J gene TRBJ2-3; 10 nucleotides line up with TRBD2. V shed 3 bases, J shed 0 bases, and the junction held 3 bases outside the gene matches. Germline V gene data show CDR1 as SQVTM and CDR2 as ANQGSEA. The CDR3 runs to 15 residues.

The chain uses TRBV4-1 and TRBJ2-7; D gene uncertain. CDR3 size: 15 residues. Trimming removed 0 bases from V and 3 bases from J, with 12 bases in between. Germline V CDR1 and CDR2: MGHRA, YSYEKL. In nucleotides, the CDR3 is TGCGCCAGCAGCCAAGATACCCCTGCTTACTACGAGCAGTACTTC. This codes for CASSQDTPAYYEQYF.

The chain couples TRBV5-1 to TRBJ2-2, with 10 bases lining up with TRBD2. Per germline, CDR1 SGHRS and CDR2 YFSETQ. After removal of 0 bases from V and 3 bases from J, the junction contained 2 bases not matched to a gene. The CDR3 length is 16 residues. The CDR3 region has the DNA TGCGCCAGCAGCTTGGGGCTAGCGGGAGACACCGGGGAGCTGTTTTTT. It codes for CASSLGLAGDTGELFF.

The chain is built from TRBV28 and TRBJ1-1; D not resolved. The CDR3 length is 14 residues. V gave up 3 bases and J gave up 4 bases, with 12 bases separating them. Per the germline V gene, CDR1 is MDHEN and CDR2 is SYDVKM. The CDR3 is CASSFPIGRTEAFF. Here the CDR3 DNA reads TGTGCCAGCAGTTTCCCCATCGGGCGCACTGAAGCTTTCTTT.

The CDR3 reads CASSVVMGGQGEDTGELFF. The DNA of the CDR3 is TGTGCCAGCAGCGTAGTTATGGGGGGACAGGGCGAGGACACCGGGGAGCTGTTTTTT. The chain couples TRBV9 to TRBJ2-2, with 9 bases aligning to TRBD1. J gave up 3 bases and V 0 bases, and 12 bases lay outside the gene matches. Germline CDR1 and CDR2: SGDLS and YYNGEE. This CDR3 spans 19 amino acids.

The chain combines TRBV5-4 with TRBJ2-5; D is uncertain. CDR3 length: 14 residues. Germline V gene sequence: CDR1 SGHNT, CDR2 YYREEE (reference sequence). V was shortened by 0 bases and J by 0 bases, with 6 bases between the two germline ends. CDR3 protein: CASSLVGNQETQYF. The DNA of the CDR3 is TGTGCCAGCAGCTTGGTGGGCAACCAAGAGACCCAGTACTTC.

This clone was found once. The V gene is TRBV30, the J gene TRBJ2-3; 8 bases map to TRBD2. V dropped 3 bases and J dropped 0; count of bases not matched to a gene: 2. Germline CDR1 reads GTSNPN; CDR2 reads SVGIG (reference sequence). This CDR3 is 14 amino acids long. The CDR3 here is CAWRGLVSTDTQYF. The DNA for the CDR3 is TGTGCCTGGAGGGGACTAGTTAGCACAGATACGCAGTATTTT.